This T cell receptor (beta chain) emerged from a study of blood T cell repertoires in COVID-19. Study overall: The origin of the acute and convalescent COVID-19 samples was the United States, Italy and Spain. T cells, B-cell-depleted T cells, or PBMCs provided the cDNA or gDNA that served as material.

The CDR3 contains 16 residues. V gave up 1 base and J gave up 5 bases, with 18 bases separating them. Germline V gene sequence: CDR1 SGHRS, CDR2 YFSETQ. Libraries were prepared by immunoSEQ multiplex PCR; TCRdb keeps only in-frame clonotypes and omits some of them. In the table there are about 90,000 clones, about 80% of which are singletons. The sequence came from a woman aged 70-85 years with acute or convalescent COVID-19. The V gene is TRBV5-1, the J gene TRBJ1-1; D might be TRBD1 (6 bases). The specimen sequenced was peripheral blood. In DNA, the CDR3 is TGCGCCAGCAGCTTGCAGGACAGTCGCTGGAATACTGAAGCTTTCTTT. It yields the protein CASSLQDSRWNTEAFF.